This TCR beta chain is from a study of T cell responses to AZD1222 COVID-19 vaccine. Findings of the study overall: Spike-specific TCR breadth and depth were elevated following two AZD1222 doses. Seropositive at baseline were only a handful of AZD1222 recipients.

Of note for this clone: As yet, its antigen is unknown.

The assay was immunoSEQ multiplex PCR, and TCRdb's table has in-frame clones only and misses some. The profile shows approximately 200,000 clones, 91% of them singletons. The CDR3 length is 14 residues. Germline CDR1 MNHEY, CDR2 SMNVEV (reference sequence). The V gene lost 2 bases and the J gene lost 5 bases, with 10 bases spanning the gap. This rearrangement joins TRBV27 to TRBJ2-1, with D possibly being TRBD2 (7 bases). This receptor was taken from an adult who received the AZD1222 COVID-19 vaccine. Material: peripheral blood, obtained 28 days after the second AZD1222 dose. This chain's CDR3 is CASSLRGAHNEQFF. DNA for the CDR3: TGTGCCAGCAGTTTACGGGGGGCTCACAATGAGCAGTTCTTC.